The clone carrying this T cell receptor beta chain was picked up many times. No antigen is known for it. From the 5' RACE reads, TCRdb called clonotypes with MiXCR, one entry per CDR3 protein. The table has under 300,000 distinct CDR3 sequences, 6% to 7.5% seen once. This entry comes from a study of T cells after yellow fever vaccination. Across the whole study: Fractions of limited cellularity were prepared by means of SMART-Seq v4 Ultra Low Input. Study-wide points: There was a small share of clonotypes that showed up in both the CD4 and CD8 compartments. Re-detected after boosting: most primary clones, 96% of CD4 and about 85% of CD8.

The length of the CDR3 is 14 residues. V was shortened by 4 bases and J by 5 bases, with 15 bases between the two germline ends. Germline lookup yields CDR1 KGHSH and CDR2 LQKENI. The source of this sequence is a man younger than 40 who received the YFV17D yellow fever vaccine. This specimen was CD4+ T cells sorted from PBMCs, taken 15 days after the yellow fever booster vaccination. The chain combines TRBV18 with TRBJ2-7; a possible D gene is TRBD1 (6 bases). CDR3 residues: CASSLLGTWDEQYF. The CDR3 DNA follows: TGTGCCAGCTCACTCCTAGGGACATGGGACGAGCAGTACTTC.